Included here is one T cell receptor beta chain sequence, with context. The sample comes from a study of blood T cell repertoires in COVID-19. Authors' analysis steps: Using reference gene primer amplification, nucleated cell counts were estimated. This table comes from immunoSEQ multiplex PCR, and its TCRdb copy is limited to in-frame clones, with some not included. V and J calls and clone size are copied from that table; D and trimming were computed from the DNA. This sample has fewer than 150,000 clones, with roughly 85% found just once. The CDR3 sequence is 17 residues long. The rearrangement joins TRBV21-1 to TRBJ2-1; the table's D call TRBD2 went unverified against the DNA. TRBV21-1 is reported as a pseudogene. The receptor's source is a man aged 45-65 years with acute or convalescent COVID-19. The sequenced sample was peripheral blood. CDR3 residues: CASSKSPRRGGGNEQFF. The CDR3 bases are TGTGCCAGCAGCAAAAGCCCGAGGCGGGGGGGCGGCAATGAGCAGTTCTTC.